This entry features one T cell receptor beta chain sequence. Antigen: not known. The data stem from a study of shared clonotypes between healthy human individuals. CDR3 length: 15 amino acids. Trimming left V 3 bases short and J 0 bases short, with 12 bases between. Germline assignment: CDR1 SNHLY and CDR2 FYNNEI. Clones were sequenced by immunoSEQ multiplex PCR, and TCRdb holds only the in-frame ones, with some missing. The sample lists roughly 2 million clones; under 97% were seen once. Study-wide results and limits: Naive subsets typically showed greater estimated richness than memory subsets.

The receptor's source is a man between 18 and 35 years old in good health. The sample consisted of naive CD4+ T cells sorted from blood. Regarding subset: CD45RA+ positively selected. The chain combines TRBV2 with TRBJ2-7; a weak D match, TRBD2 (5 bases). The CDR3: CASSDGLLSSYEQYF. DNA for the CDR3: TGTGCCAGCAGTGACGGACTTCTGAGCTCCTACGAGCAGTACTTC.